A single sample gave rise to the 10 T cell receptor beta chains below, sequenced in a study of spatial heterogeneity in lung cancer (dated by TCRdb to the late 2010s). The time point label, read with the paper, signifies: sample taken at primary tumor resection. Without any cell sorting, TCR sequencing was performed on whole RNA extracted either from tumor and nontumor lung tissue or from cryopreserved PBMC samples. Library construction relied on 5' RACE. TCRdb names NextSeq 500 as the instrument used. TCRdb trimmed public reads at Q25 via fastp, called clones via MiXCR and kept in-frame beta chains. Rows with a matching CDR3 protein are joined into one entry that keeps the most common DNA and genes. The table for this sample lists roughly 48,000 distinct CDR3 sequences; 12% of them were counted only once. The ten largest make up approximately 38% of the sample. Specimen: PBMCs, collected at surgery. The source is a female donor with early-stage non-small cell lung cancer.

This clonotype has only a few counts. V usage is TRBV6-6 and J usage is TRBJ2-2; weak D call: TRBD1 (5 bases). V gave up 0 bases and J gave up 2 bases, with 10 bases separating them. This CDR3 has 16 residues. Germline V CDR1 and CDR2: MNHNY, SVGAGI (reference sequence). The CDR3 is CASSYSGALNTGELFF. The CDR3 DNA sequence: TGTGCCAGCAGTTACTCAGGGGCTCTCAACACCGGGGAGCTGTTTTTT.

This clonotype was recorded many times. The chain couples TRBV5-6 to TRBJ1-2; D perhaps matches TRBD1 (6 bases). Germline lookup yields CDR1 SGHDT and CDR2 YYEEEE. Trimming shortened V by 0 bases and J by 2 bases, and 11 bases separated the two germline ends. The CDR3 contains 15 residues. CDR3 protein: CASSLGPQGNYGYTF. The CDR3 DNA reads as TGTGCCAGCAGCTTGGGACCACAGGGAAACTATGGCTACACCTTC. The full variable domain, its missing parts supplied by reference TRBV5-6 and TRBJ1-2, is DAGVTQSPTHLIKTRGQQVTLRCSPKSGHDTVSWYQQALGQGPQFIFQYYEEEERQRGNFPDRFSGHQFPNYSSELNVNALLLGDSALYLCASSLGPQGNYGYTFGSGTRLTVV.

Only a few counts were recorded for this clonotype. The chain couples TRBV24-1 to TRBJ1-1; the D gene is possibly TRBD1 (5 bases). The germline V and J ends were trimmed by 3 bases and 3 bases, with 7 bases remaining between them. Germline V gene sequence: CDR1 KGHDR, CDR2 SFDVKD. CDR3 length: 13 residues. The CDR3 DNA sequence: TGTGCCACCAGTGATATACAGGACACTGAAGCTTTCTTT. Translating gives CATSDIQDTEAFF.

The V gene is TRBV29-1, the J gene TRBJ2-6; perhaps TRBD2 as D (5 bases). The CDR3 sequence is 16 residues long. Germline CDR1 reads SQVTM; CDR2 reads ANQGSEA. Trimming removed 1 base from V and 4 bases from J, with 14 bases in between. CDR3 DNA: TGCAGCGTTGAAGGGACGGAGGCGCGGGGGGCCAACGTCCTGACTTTC. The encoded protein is CSVEGTEARGANVLTF.

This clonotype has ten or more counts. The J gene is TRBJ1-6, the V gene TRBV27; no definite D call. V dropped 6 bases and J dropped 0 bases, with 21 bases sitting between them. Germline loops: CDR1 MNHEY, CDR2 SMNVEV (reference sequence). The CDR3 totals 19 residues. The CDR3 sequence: CASSRRRNARSSYNSPLHF. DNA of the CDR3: TGTGCCAGCAGCCGCCGAAGGAATGCTCGGAGCTCCTATAATTCACCCCTCCACTTT.

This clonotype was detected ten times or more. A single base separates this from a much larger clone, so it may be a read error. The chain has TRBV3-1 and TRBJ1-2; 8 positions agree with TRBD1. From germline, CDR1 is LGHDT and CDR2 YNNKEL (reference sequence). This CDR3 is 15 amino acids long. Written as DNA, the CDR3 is TGTGCCAGCAGCCAAGCGACAGGGGTGGACTATGGCGACACCTTC. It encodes CASSQATGVDYGDTF.

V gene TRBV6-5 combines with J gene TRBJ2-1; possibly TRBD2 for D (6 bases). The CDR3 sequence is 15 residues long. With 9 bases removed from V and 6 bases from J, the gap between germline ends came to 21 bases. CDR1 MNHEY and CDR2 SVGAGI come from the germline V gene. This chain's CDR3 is CASGTRAGPPNEQFF. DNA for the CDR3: TGTGCCAGTGGTACTCGGGCGGGGCCCCCCAATGAGCAGTTCTTC.

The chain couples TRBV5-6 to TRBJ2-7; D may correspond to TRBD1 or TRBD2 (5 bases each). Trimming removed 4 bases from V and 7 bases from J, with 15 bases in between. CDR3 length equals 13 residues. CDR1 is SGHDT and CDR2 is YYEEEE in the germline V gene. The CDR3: CASSLGVSGEQYF. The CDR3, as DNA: TGTGCCAGCAGCCTGGGGGTATCGGGGGAGCAGTACTTC.

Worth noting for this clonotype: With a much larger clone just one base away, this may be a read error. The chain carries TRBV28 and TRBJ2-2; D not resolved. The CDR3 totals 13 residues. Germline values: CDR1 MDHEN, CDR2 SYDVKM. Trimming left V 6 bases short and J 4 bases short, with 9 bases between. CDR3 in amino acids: CASRSFSTGELFF. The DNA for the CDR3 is TGTGCCAGCAGGTCATTTAGCACCGGGGAGCTGTTTTTT.

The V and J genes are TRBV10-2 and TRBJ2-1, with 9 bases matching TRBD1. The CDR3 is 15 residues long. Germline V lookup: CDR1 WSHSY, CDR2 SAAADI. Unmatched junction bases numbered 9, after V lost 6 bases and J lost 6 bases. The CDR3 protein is CASRPGTGYPNEQFF. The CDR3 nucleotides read TGCGCCAGCAGACCCGGGACAGGGTACCCCAATGAGCAGTTCTTC.